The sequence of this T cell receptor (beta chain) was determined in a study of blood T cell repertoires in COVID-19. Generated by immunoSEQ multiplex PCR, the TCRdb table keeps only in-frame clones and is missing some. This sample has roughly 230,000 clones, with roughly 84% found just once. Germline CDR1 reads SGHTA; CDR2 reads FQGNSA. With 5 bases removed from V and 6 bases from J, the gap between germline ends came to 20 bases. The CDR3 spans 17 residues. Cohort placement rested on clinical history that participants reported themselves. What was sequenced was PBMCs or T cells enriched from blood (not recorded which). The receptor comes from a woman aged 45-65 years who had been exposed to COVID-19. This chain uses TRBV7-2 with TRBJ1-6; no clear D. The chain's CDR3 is CASSPAQYGRSNSPLHF. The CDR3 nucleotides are TGTGCCAGCAGCCCCGCCCAATACGGCAGGTCTAATTCACCCCTCCACTTT. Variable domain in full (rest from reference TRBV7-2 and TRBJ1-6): GAGVSQSPSNKVTEKGKDVELRCDPISGHTALYWYRQSLGQGLEFLIYFQGNSAPDKSGLPSDRFSAERTGGSVSTLTIQRTQQEDSAVYLCASSPAQYGRSNSPLHFGNGTRLTVT.